The next 6 T cell receptor beta chains were all read from a single sample in a study of T cells in Graves' hyperthyroidism and ophthalmopathy. Amplification of TCR beta CDR3 regions was performed using RNA transcripts as template. The HTBI primer set was used in a first-round RT-PCR of the TCR CDR3. TCRdb called the multiplex PCR reads again in MiXCR, with one record for every CDR3 protein. Here the sample spans under 800,000 distinct CDR3 sequences, approximately 14% being singletons. The specimen sequenced was blood. Source of these receptors: a woman between 18 and 29 years old with Graves' hyperthyroidism.

For this clonotype: One end of the junction fails to match germline, which may point to a read error. V gene TRBV12-3 or TRBV12-4 combines with J gene TRBJ1-1; D not certain. There are 12 residues in the CDR3. The CDR3 spells CASRPENTEALF. Written as DNA, the CDR3 is TGTGCCAGCAGACCGGAGAACACTGAAGCTCTCTTT.

This clonotype was seen ten or more times. The genes are TRBV4-1 and TRBJ2-1; TRBD2 matches at 11 bases. The germline V gene has CDR1 MGHRA and CDR2 YSYEKL. Germline trimming cut 10 bases from V and 5 bases from J; bases unmatched to any gene: 10. This CDR3 comprises 15 residues. The CDR3 is CATTSTSGNHNEQFF. The CDR3 DNA sequence: TGCGCCACGACTTCGACTAGCGGGAATCACAATGAGCAGTTCTTC.

This clonotype has a handful of counts. This sequence joins TRBV4-3 and TRBJ2-5, with TRBD1 matching 7 bases. V lost 4 bases to trimming and J lost 0 bases; unmatched junction nucleotides: 8. The CDR3 consists of 16 residues. Per germline, CDR1 LGHNA and CDR2 YSLEER. CDR3 in amino acids: CASSPELGTDQETQYF. The CDR3 DNA sequence: TGCGCCAGCAGCCCAGAGTTGGGGACAGACCAAGAGACCCAGTACTTC.

This clonotype turned up a few times. J is TRBJ1-1 and V is TRBV10-1, with 7 bases that match TRBD1. CDR3 length equals 14 residues. Germline CDR1 reads WNHNN; CDR2 reads SYGVQD (reference sequence). V dropped 4 bases and J dropped 4; count of bases not matched to a gene: 6. CDR3 in DNA: TGCGCCAGCAGTGCCGGGACAGTAGCCACTGAAGCTTTCTTT. The encoded protein is CASSAGTVATEAFF.

This clonotype was observed a handful of times. The chain combines TRBV6-2 or TRBV6-3 with TRBJ1-4, with D unclear. From germline, CDR1 is MNHEY and CDR2 SVGEGT. This CDR3 has 16 amino acids. Trimming took off 0 bases at V and 8 bases at J, with 16 bases between the two ends. The CDR3 protein is CASSYSRAEGKEKLFF. The CDR3 region has the DNA TGTGCCAGCAGTTACTCGAGGGCCGAGGGCAAAGAAAAACTGTTTTTT.

This clonotype has just a few counts. The rearrangement links TRBV6-1 to TRBJ1-2; the D is unclear. The CDR3 consists of 13 residues. V lost 5 bases and J 4 bases, leaving 11 bases between the germline ends. The germline CDR1 and CDR2 sequences are MNHNS and SASEGT. CDR3: CASSLQSLYGYTF. The CDR3 bases are TGTGCCAGCAGTCTCCAGAGCCTCTATGGCTACACCTTC.